The source of this T cell receptor (beta chain) is a study of T-cell reconstitution after alpha-beta-depleted transplantation in children. Preparing the TCRbeta library involved the use of unique molecular identifiers. From the PCR reads, TCRdb called clonotypes with MiXCR, one entry per CDR3 protein. The repertoire includes approximately 510,000 distinct CDR3 sequences, approximately 20% of them detected once, and roughly 3.3% sits in the top ten. This clonotype was found many times. This CDR3 comprises 14 residues. Trimming cost V 5 bases and J 10 bases, with 18 bases left between them. Germline V gene sequence: CDR1 SGHAT, CDR2 FQNNGV.

V usage is TRBV11-2 and J usage is TRBJ2-1; weak D call: TRBD1 (6 bases). The receptor's source is a human donor who donated a stem cell graft to a child with acute lymphoblastic leukemia. The material was PBMCs from the stem cell graft donor, obtained from the stem cell graft. The CDR3 here is CASSRQQGFDEQFF. For the CDR3, the DNA is TGTGCCAGCAGCCGTCAACAGGGATTCGACGAGCAGTTCTTC.